These 5 T cell receptor beta chains originate from one sample sequenced in a study of identical twins. TCRdb redid the calling of the 5' RACE reads with MiXCR, one entry per CDR3 protein. This sample has approximately 690,000 distinct CDR3 sequences, with 6.1% found just once. Sequenced sample: naive T cells sorted from blood. The receptors shown here come from a man between 18 and 29 years old in good health.

This clonotype was observed a handful of times. The chain carries TRBV27 and TRBJ2-7, with D possibly matching TRBD1 (6 bases). The CDR3 extends over 14 amino acids. The germline gives CDR1 MNHEY, CDR2 SMNVEV (reference sequence). Trimming left V 3 bases short and J 2 bases short, with 11 bases between. CDR3 coding DNA: TGTGCCAGCAGTTTTTTGGACAGTCCCTACGAGCAGTACTTC. This translates into CASSFLDSPYEQYF.

This clonotype occurred many times. V is TRBV20-1 and J is TRBJ2-7; 7 nucleotides agree with TRBD1. The CDR3 spans 15 residues. Germline-derived CDR1 and CDR2 are DFQATT and SNEGSKA (reference sequence). The ends lost 0 bases at V and 6 bases at J; junction bases unmatched: 11. CDR3 sequence reads: CSARDSPGQNFEQYF. The CDR3 DNA reads TGCAGTGCTAGAGATTCGCCGGGACAGAACTTCGAGCAGTACTTC.

A few counts support this clonotype. CDR3 amino acids: CSATGLYTGELFF. The CDR3 DNA is TGCAGTGCTACTGGACTGTACACCGGGGAGCTGTTTTTT. The chain combines TRBV20-1 with TRBJ2-2; a weak D match, TRBD2 (5 bases). This CDR3 is 13 amino acids long. V lost 4 bases to trimming and J lost 3 bases, with 9 bases between them. CDR1 DFQATT and CDR2 SNEGSKA come from the germline V gene (reference sequence).

This clonotype was seen at least ten times. The genes are TRBV15 and TRBJ2-7, with no clear D. The CDR3 totals 13 residues. The ends were cut back, 7 bases at V and 1 base at J, with 11 bases in the middle. Looked up from germline, CDR1 is LNHNV and CDR2 is YYDKDF (reference sequence). The CDR3 DNA reads as TGTGCCACCAAGGACCAGACTTCCTACGAGCAGTACTTC. Translated, it gives CATKDQTSYEQYF. The full variable domain, with the rest looked up from reference TRBV15 and TRBJ2-7, is DAMVIQNPRYQVTQFGKPVTLSCSQTLNHNVMYWYQQKSSQAPKLLFHYYDKDFNNEADTPDNFQSRRPNTSFCFLDIRSPGLGDTAMYLCATKDQTSYEQYFGPGTRLTVT.

This clonotype was detected many times. V usage is TRBV20-1 and J usage is TRBJ2-1, with TRBD2 matching over 13 bases. V lost 0 bases to trimming and J lost 10 bases; unmatched junction nucleotides: 9. CDR3 size: 16 residues. CDR1 and CDR2 (germline): DFQATT, SNEGSKA (reference sequence). The CDR3 coding sequence is TGCAGTGCTAGAGATACCGGACTAGCGGGAGTTGGGGAGCAGTTCTTC. Residues: CSARDTGLAGVGEQFF.